These 25 T cell receptor beta chains were all obtained from the same sample, sequenced in a study of cytomegalovirus exposure and HLA in healthy donors (TCRdb year 2017). The library was built by means of the immunoSEQ multiplex PCR assay. A mixture of 60 forward primers for TCR Vbeta segments and 13 reverse primers for TCR Jbeta segments was used in the multiplex PCR. The table was pulled from immuneACCESS by TCRdb, which kept in-frame rearrangements only. Such tables lose some clones; where checked, under half of the loss comes from unresolved V genes, and the rest has no known cause. The sample has 95,000 to 110,000 clones on record, around three quarters of them singletons. The ten largest clones capture approximately 4.2% of the sample. Input material: PBMCs. The receptors were gathered from a male donor in good health and CMV-seronegative.

The V gene is TRBV5-1, the J gene TRBJ2-3; 9 nucleotides agree with TRBD1. This CDR3 has 16 residues. J lost 0 bases, V lost 0 bases, and 2 bases had no gene match. CDR1 and CDR2 (germline): SGHRS, YFSETQ. CDR3 DNA: TGCGCCAGCAGCTTGGTGGGGACAGGGAGCACAGATACGCAGTATTTT. This translates into CASSLVGTGSTDTQYF.

A few counts support this clone. The CDR3 loop reads CASSQGTSGADTQYF. CDR3 DNA: TGTGCCAGCAGCCAAGGGACTAGCGGAGCAGATACGCAGTATTTT. The chain recombines TRBV14 with TRBJ2-3; 10 bases align to TRBD2. Per the germline V gene, CDR1 is SGHDN and CDR2 is FVKESK. CDR3 length equals 15 residues. V gave up 1 base and J gave up 4 bases; unmatched junction bases: 2.

This chain uses TRBV6-6 with TRBJ2-3, with a possible D match to TRBD2 (5 bases). Germline assignment: CDR1 MNHNY and CDR2 SVGAGI (reference sequence). The V and J ends lost 6 bases and 0 bases respectively, with 10 bases between them. The CDR3 runs 14 residues. The CDR3 DNA is TGTGCCAGCAGGGACGGAGGAAGCACAGATACGCAGTATTTT. Translation: CASRDGGSTDTQYF.

The rearrangement uses TRBV5-8 and TRBJ1-2; possibly TRBD1 for D (6 bases). Deletions cut 3 bases from V and 4 bases from J, with 16 bases between. The CDR3 is 15 amino acids. The germline V gene encodes CDR1 SGHTS and CDR2 YDEGEE. This chain's CDR3 is CASSSGGGLGYGYTF. Written as DNA, the CDR3 is TGTGCCAGCAGCTCTGGCGGGGGGCTCGGCTATGGCTACACCTTC.

The V and J genes are TRBV7-2 and TRBJ1-1, with D unclear. Germline V CDR1 and CDR2: SGHTA, FQGNSA. Trimming pared 1 base from V and 4 bases from J, leaving 13 bases between. This CDR3 spans 15 amino acids. The CDR3 protein is CASSLDHGEGTEAFF. CDR3 DNA sequence: TGTGCCAGCAGCTTAGATCACGGAGAGGGCACTGAAGCTTTCTTT.

This clone is a singleton in its sample. J is TRBJ2-1 and V is TRBV7-8; D not certain. The germline CDR1 and CDR2 sequences are SGHVS and FQNEAQ. The CDR3 contains 13 residues. Trimming took off 3 bases at V and 7 bases at J, with 10 bases between the two ends. CDR3 residues: CASSFTPGNEQFF. Here the CDR3 DNA reads TGTGCCAGCAGCTTTACCCCGGGTAATGAGCAGTTCTTC.

The chain uses TRBV7-8 and TRBJ2-6; D is unclear. CDR3 length: 17 amino acids. The germline V and J ends were trimmed by 2 bases and 4 bases, with 15 bases remaining between them. The germline CDR1 and CDR2 sequences are SGHVS and FQNEAQ. This CDR3 reads CASSLTQPPKGANVLTF. CDR3 in DNA: TGTGCCAGCAGCTTAACACAGCCCCCGAAGGGGGCCAACGTCCTGACTTTC.

This clone was picked up one time. The chain combines TRBV27 with TRBJ2-5; 9 nucleotides align to TRBD1. The J call may be faulty, since TRBJ2-7 better matches the DNA end. Germline CDR1 MNHEY, CDR2 SMNVEV (reference sequence). CDR3 length: 17 residues. The CDR3 loop reads CASSPRRGGTGTYEQYF. For the CDR3, the DNA is TGTGCCAGCAGTCCTAGACGGGGAGGGACAGGGACCTACGAGCAGTACTTC.

The J gene is TRBJ2-5, the V gene TRBV9; maybe TRBD2 (7 bases). This CDR3 is built from 14 residues. The V gene's germline CDR1 is SGDLS and CDR2 YYNGEE. Trimming left V 3 bases short and J 1 base short, with 10 bases between. This CDR3 reads CASSGRGGQETQYF. The CDR3 DNA is TGTGCCAGCAGCGGTAGGGGGGGCCAAGAGACCCAGTACTTC.

V gene TRBV7-2 combines with J gene TRBJ2-7; 9 bases are a match to TRBD2. V was pared by 5 bases and J by 4 bases, with 12 bases of the junction left unmatched. The germline V gene has CDR1 SGHTA and CDR2 FQGNSA. The CDR3 length is 16 residues. CDR3: CASSQGRGGEAYEQYF. As DNA, the CDR3 is TGTGCCAGCAGCCAGGGGCGGGGGGGAGAGGCGTACGAGCAGTACTTC.

This clone showed up just once. V is TRBV27 and J is TRBJ2-7; 13 bases align to TRBD2. CDR3 size: 14 residues. Looked up from germline, CDR1 is MNHEY and CDR2 is SMNVEV (reference sequence). V was clipped by 5 bases and J by 6 bases; unmatched bases: 4. The CDR3 sequence: CASSELAGGLEQYF. CDR3 sequence (DNA): TGTGCCAGCAGTGAACTAGCGGGAGGGCTCGAGCAGTACTTC.

This clone was recorded a few times. The chain carries TRBV6-5 and TRBJ2-5; 7 positions agree with TRBD1. Near its end, the DNA agrees better with TRBJ2-7, so the J call may be wrong. The CDR3 loop spans 16 amino acids. CDR1 and CDR2 from the germline V gene are MNHEY and SVGAGI. The CDR3 DNA follows: TGTGCCAGCAGTTGGGACAGCTTATCCCTCTCCTACGAGCAGTACTTC. Amino acid sequence: CASSWDSLSLSYEQYF.

The chain uses TRBV11-2 and TRBJ1-1; unclear D gene. In germline, CDR1 is SGHAT, CDR2 FQNNGV. Trimming took off 5 bases at V and 4 bases at J, with 11 bases between the two ends. The CDR3 has 13 residues. The CDR3 DNA reads TGTGCCAGCAGCGAGACCGGAGTCACTGAAGCTTTCTTT. It translates to CASSETGVTEAFF.

A few counts support this clone. The J gene is TRBJ2-1, the V gene TRBV19; TRBD2 is a possible D gene (6 bases). The CDR3 has 17 amino acids. Germline V gene lookup returns CDR1 LNHDA and CDR2 SQIVND (reference sequence). The V and J ends lost 1 base and 6 bases respectively, with 19 bases between them. The CDR3 DNA follows: TGTGCCAGTAGTATAGGGGGGGTTGGTACCGACACCAATGAGCAGTTCTTC. This sequence encodes CASSIGGVGTDTNEQFF.

In this sample, this clone turned up a few times. This sequence joins TRBV27 and TRBJ1-5, with 10 bases that match TRBD1. From germline, CDR1 is MNHEY and CDR2 SMNVEV (reference sequence). The trim removed 8 bases at V and 4 bases at J, leaving 8 bases unmatched. The CDR3 has 15 amino acids. Written as DNA, the CDR3 is TGTGCCAGCCGGCGCTGGGGACAGGGGAATCAGCCCCAGCATTTT. As protein: CASRRWGQGNQPQHF.

There are a few counts of this clone. The chain uses TRBV29-1 and TRBJ2-1; TRBD1 is a possible D gene (6 bases). V gave up 6 bases and J gave up 4 bases, with 16 bases separating them. Germline assignment: CDR1 SQVTM and CDR2 ANQGSEA. The CDR3 length is 14 residues. This chain's CDR3 is CSVRSLQGYNEQFF. The CDR3 DNA follows: TGCAGCGTCCGATCCTTACAGGGATACAATGAGCAGTTCTTC.

The gene calls are TRBV30 and TRBJ2-3; 10 nucleotides align to TRBD2. The V gene end was trimmed by 8 bases and the J gene end by 2 bases; junction bases not matched to a gene: 7. This CDR3 contains 14 residues. Germline V gene sequence: CDR1 GTSNPN, CDR2 SVGIG (reference sequence). The CDR3 DNA reads TGTGCCGGACGGACTAGCGGATACACAGATACGCAGTATTTT. Residues: CAGRTSGYTDTQYF.

This clone was picked up a small number of times. V and J are TRBV6-1 and TRBJ1-1; D is perhaps TRBD1 (5 bases). Germline CDR1 reads MNHNS; CDR2 reads SASEGT. Trimming left V 8 bases short and J 5 bases short, with 15 bases between. This CDR3 comprises 13 residues. CDR3: CASDKGSETEAFF. DNA of the CDR3: TGTGCCAGCGACAAGGGGTCCGAAACTGAAGCTTTCTTT.

This clone was recorded once. The chain carries TRBV4-1 and TRBJ2-7; TRBD1 agrees at 9 bases. The CDR3 length is 19 residues. Germline V gene sequence: CDR1 MGHRA, CDR2 YSYEKL. V shed 1 base and J 5 bases; nucleotides not matched to a gene: 18. The CDR3 loop is CASSQVMRTGDVGLNEQYF. Written as DNA, the CDR3 is TGCGCCAGCAGCCAAGTTATGCGGACAGGGGACGTCGGGCTGAACGAGCAGTACTTC.

J is TRBJ2-7 and V is TRBV5-1; 8 nucleotides match TRBD2. The V gene's germline CDR1 is SGHRS and CDR2 YFSETQ. CDR3 length equals 14 residues. V lost 1 base and J lost 6; bases outside the gene matches: 6. The CDR3 nucleotides read TGCGCCAGCAGCTTGTCCAGCGGGAGCGGCGAGCAGTACTTC. The encoded protein is CASSLSSGSGEQYF.

This clone was recorded a few times. J is TRBJ2-3 and V is TRBV25-1; D not certain. Trimming took off 3 bases at V and 7 bases at J, with 14 bases between the two ends. Germline assignment: CDR1 MGHDK and CDR2 SYGVNS. This CDR3 contains 14 residues. The CDR3: CASSEFYPPYTQYF. The CDR3 DNA is TGTGCCAGCAGTGAGTTCTACCCCCCCTATACGCAGTATTTT.

V usage is TRBV7-9 and J usage is TRBJ2-5; a possible D gene is TRBD1 (6 bases). CDR3 size: 14 residues. V was clipped by 3 bases and J by 5 bases, with 13 bases between them. Germline V lookup: CDR1 SEHNR, CDR2 FQNEAQ (reference sequence). DNA for the CDR3: TGTGCCAGCAGCTTTTCAGGGGCCGGGGAGACCCAGTACTTC. Translation: CASSFSGAGETQYF.

The chain employs TRBV23-1 and TRBJ2-1; weak D call: TRBD2 (5 bases). TRBV23-1 carries the ORF label, with uncertain function. The CDR3 consists of 15 residues. Trimming pared 9 bases from V and 2 bases from J, leaving 17 bases between. CDR3 DNA sequence: TGCGCCAGGAATCCGAGGGCCGCGGCCTACAATGAGCAGTTCTTC. Translating gives CARNPRAAAYNEQFF.

The chain uses TRBV6-1 and TRBJ2-3, with 8 bases identical to TRBD1. The CDR3 is 15 residues long. Germline loops: CDR1 MNHNS, CDR2 SASEGT. Trimming removed 4 bases from V and 4 bases from J; junction bases left unmatched: 7. The CDR3 DNA reads as TGTGCCAGCAGTGTAAGCCAGGGGGCGGCAGATACGCAGTATTTT. Translating it yields CASSVSQGAADTQYF.

Of note for this clone: At one end the junction does not follow the germline gene, possibly because of a read error. V and J are TRBV5-1 and TRBJ1-2; TRBD1 agrees at 7 bases. Germline V gene sequence: CDR1 SGHRS, CDR2 YFSETQ. CDR3 length: 16 residues. The CDR3 loop is CASSRTTLDRVRGYAF. The CDR3 nucleotides read TGCGCCAGCAGCCGGACTACTTTAGACAGGGTCCGTGGCTACGCCTTC.